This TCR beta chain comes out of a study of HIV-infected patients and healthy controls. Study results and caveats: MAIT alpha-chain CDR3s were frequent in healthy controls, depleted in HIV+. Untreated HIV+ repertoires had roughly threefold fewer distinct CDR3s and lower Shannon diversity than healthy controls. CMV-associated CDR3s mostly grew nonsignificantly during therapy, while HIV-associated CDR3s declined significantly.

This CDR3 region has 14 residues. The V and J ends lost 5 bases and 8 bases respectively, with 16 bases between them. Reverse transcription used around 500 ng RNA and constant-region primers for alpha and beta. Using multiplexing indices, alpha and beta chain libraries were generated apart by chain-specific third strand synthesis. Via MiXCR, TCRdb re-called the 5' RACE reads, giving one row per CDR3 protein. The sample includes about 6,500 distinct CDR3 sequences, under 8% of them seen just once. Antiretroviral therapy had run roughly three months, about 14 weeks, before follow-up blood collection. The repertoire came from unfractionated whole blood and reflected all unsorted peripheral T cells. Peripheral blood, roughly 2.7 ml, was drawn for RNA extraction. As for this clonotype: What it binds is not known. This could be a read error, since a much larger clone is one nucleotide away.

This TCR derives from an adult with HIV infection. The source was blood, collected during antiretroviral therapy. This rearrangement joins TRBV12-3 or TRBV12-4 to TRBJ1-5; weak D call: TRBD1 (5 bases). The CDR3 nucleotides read TGTGCCAGCAGTGAATTACAGGTGGATGAGCCCCAGCATTTT. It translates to CASSELQVDEPQHF.